These T cell receptor beta chains were read from a single sample in a study of cytomegalovirus exposure and HLA in healthy donors. Produced via immunoSEQ multiplex PCR; TCRdb's table is partial and in-frame only. Among about 190,000 clones listed, about 90% were seen once. Sequenced material: PBMCs. The source of these receptors is a boy aged 2 to 10 in good health and CMV-seronegative. CDR3s include the opening cysteine and the closing phenylalanine or tryptophan. The order of the fields is CDR3 protein, clone size, J gene, V gene, D gene. A D gene is named only where the DNA matches it firmly. A row's size may be missing; if present it is once, few, many or a size class.

CASSFSRNEQFF	.	TRBJ2-1	TRBV7-9	.
CASSLGTAGGGGYTF	.	TRBJ1-2	TRBV5-1	TRBD1
CASSIVGTSGGARETQYF	.	TRBJ2-5	TRBV19	TRBD2
CASSLRQLTSGVYNEQFF	.	TRBJ2-1	TRBV7-9	TRBD2
CASSRRLAGLTYEQYF	.	TRBJ2-7	TRBV6-6	TRBD2
CAGSYLSPAESEQYF	.	TRBJ2-7	TRBV6-5	.
CASTQDRGNIQYF	.	TRBJ2-4	TRBV2	TRBD1
CASSQAVAGELFF	.	TRBJ2-2	TRBV4-1	.
CASSDPGQGYEKLFF	.	TRBJ1-4	TRBV2	TRBD1
CASSFAGDGYTF	.	TRBJ1-2	TRBV27	.
CASSPVGQMNTEAFF	.	TRBJ1-1	TRBV11-2	.
CASSLKTWAGGANYEQYF	.	TRBJ2-7	TRBV27	.
CASRITTGYSGNTIYF	once	TRBJ1-3	TRBV19	.
CASSGLTGGPDTQYF	.	TRBJ2-3	TRBV2	TRBD2
CASSVGRGNQPQHF	.	TRBJ1-5	TRBV2	.
CASSEEGATNEKLFF	few	TRBJ1-4	TRBV6-1	.
CASRLYTAYNEQFF	.	TRBJ2-1	TRBV27	.
CASSVEIGDNYGYTF	.	TRBJ1-2	TRBV9	.
CASTGGRGETQYF	.	TRBJ2-5	TRBV6-1	TRBD2
CASGGTGSYEQYF	.	TRBJ2-7	TRBV7-9	TRBD1
CASSPRVGTGSNGYTF	.	TRBJ1-2	TRBV18	.
CASSLEGLASYNEQFF	.	TRBJ2-1	TRBV7-2	.
CASSFTAGVVETQYF	.	TRBJ2-5	TRBV5-6	.
CASSTRVLAGGPKINEQFF	.	TRBJ2-1	TRBV7-8	TRBD2
CASSFPSGTTYEQYF	once	TRBJ2-7	TRBV7-2	TRBD2
CASTRPGTGNTEAFF	.	TRBJ1-1	TRBV28	TRBD1
CASGRGDEQFF	.	TRBJ2-1	TRBV6-6	.
CASSEGTGGLEQYF	few	TRBJ2-7	TRBV6-1	TRBD1
CASSFQGGDNYEQYF	.	TRBJ2-7	TRBV6-1	.
CASSMGLAEETQYF	few	TRBJ2-5	TRBV5-1	TRBD2
CASSPIAGGHGYTF	.	TRBJ1-2	TRBV28	TRBD1
CASSGRDTEAFF	.	TRBJ1-1	TRBV7-9	.
CASSLASGSPSSYEQYF	.	TRBJ2-7	TRBV5-4	TRBD2
CASSATTGRETQYF	.	TRBJ2-5	TRBV18	.
CATHRQGAYTEAFF	.	TRBJ1-1	TRBV28	TRBD1
CASSSDAGYGYTF	.	TRBJ1-2	TRBV5-6	.
CASSWETSRTDTQYF	.	TRBJ2-3	TRBV2	TRBD2
CASNFGEAASYNEQFF	.	TRBJ2-1	TRBV5-1	.
CAGGTPGAYEQYF	.	TRBJ2-7	TRBV5-1	.
CATSGQVNTEAFF	.	TRBJ1-1	TRBV10-3	TRBD1
CASSLDARVGAGANVLTF	.	TRBJ2-6	TRBV5-1	.
CASTYGGSDSPLHF	.	TRBJ1-6	TRBV5-1	.
CAWSLLAGSDTQYF	.	TRBJ2-3	TRBV30	TRBD2
CASSLALAGNYEQYF	.	TRBJ2-7	TRBV5-1	.
CASSHTSGSSYEQYF	.	TRBJ2-7	TRBV19	TRBD2
CAWRDRNIQYF	.	TRBJ2-4	TRBV30	.
CASSGGGQAYEQYF	.	.	TRBV9	TRBD1
CASSLNFRRTDTQYF	.	TRBJ2-3	TRBV5-6	.
CASSEYGLAESTDTQYF	.	TRBJ2-3	TRBV10-2	TRBD2
CSGGTDAPGTEAFF	.	TRBJ1-1	TRBV29-1	TRBD1